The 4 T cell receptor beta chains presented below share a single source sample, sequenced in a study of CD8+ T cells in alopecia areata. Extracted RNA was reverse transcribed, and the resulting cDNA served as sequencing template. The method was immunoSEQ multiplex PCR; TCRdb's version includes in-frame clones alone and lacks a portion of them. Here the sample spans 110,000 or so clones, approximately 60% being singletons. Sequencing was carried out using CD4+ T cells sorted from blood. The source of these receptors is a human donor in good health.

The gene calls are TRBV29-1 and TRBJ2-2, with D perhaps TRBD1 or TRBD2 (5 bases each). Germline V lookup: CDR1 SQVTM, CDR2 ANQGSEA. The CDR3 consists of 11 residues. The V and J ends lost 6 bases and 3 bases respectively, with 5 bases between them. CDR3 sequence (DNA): TGCAGCGTGGGACACACCGGGGAGCTGTTTTTT. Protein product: CSVGHTGELFF.

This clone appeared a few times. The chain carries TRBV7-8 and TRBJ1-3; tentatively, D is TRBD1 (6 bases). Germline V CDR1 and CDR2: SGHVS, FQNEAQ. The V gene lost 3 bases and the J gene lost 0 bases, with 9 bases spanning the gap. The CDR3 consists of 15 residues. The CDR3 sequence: CASSLNRASGNTIYF. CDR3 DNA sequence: TGTGCCAGCAGCTTGAACAGGGCCTCTGGAAACACCATATATTTT.

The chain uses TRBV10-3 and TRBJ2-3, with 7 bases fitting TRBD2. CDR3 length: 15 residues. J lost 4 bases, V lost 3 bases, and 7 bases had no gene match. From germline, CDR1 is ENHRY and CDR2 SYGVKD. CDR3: CAISDGRVGPDTQYF. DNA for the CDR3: TGTGCCATCAGTGATGGGAGGGTTGGACCAGATACGCAGTATTTT.

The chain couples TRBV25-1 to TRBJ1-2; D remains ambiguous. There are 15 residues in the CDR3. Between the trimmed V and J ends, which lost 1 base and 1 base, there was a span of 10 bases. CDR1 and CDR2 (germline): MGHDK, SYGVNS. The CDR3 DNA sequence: TGTGCCAGCAGTGAATCGGAGAACTTTAACTATGGCTACACCTTC. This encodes CASSESENFNYGYTF.